This TCR beta chain was found in a study of T cell clones after liver transplantation. For the study at large: Subjects received no induction therapy and standard immunosuppression until randomization at 12-24 months post-transplant.

V gave up 3 bases and J gave up 2 bases; unmatched junction bases: 5. The germline gives CDR1 KGHSH, CDR2 LQKENI. This CDR3 region has 16 residues. The table came from immunoSEQ multiplex PCR; TCRdb's copy has only in-frame clones and leaves some out. The table lists roughly 74,000 clones, 80% of them singletons. On this clone: Its antigen is as yet unknown.

CD3+CD4+ and CD3+CD8+ cells were FACS-sorted from thawed unstimulated PBMCs. Study-wide results and limits: Migration into the graft, not deletion, may explain lost graft donor-reactive T cells. A larger donor-reactive than third-party decline suggested partial antigen-specific deletion.

The genes are TRBV18 and TRBJ1-5, with 9 bases fitting TRBD1. The sample was CD4+ T cells from blood, taken before liver transplant. This receptor was taken from a human donor who received a liver transplant. The chain's CDR3 is CASSPTGGGGNQPQHF. CDR3 sequence (DNA): TGTGCCAGCTCACCGACAGGGGGAGGGGGCAATCAGCCCCAGCATTTT.